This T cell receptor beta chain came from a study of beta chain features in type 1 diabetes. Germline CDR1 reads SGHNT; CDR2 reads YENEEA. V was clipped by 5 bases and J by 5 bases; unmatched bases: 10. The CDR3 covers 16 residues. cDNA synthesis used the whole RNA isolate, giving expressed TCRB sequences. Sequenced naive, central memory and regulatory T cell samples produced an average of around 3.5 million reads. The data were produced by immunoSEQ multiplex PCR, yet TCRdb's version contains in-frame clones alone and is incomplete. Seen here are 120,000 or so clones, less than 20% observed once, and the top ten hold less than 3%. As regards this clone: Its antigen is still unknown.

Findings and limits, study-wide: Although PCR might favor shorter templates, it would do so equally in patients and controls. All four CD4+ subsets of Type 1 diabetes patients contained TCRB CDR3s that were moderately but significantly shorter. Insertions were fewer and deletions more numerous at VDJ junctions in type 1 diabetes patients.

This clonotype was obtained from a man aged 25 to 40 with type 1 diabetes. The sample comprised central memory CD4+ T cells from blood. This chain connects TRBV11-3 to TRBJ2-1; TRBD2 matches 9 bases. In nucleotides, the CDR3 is TGTGCCAGCAGCCGGGGCGGGGCTAGCGGGGACAATGAGCAGTTCTTC. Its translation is CASSRGGASGDNEQFF.